Below are 3 T cell receptor beta chains sequenced from a single sample in a study of T-cell memory formation after mild COVID-19. TCRdb used MiXCR to reprocess the 5' RACE reads, holding one entry per CDR3 protein. The top ten clones hold over 4.5% of a sample with about 110,000 distinct CDR3 sequences, roughly a sixth of them seen once. The sample consisted of PBMCs or a T cell subset sorted from them (not recorded which). The receptors stem from a man aged 18 to 30 who had mild COVID-19 (a few samples of this study predate the infection). Cell type and time point are not known.

The sample holds a few counts of this clonotype. The CDR3 DNA reads TGTGCCAGCAGCTCAAACTCGGGCTACGAGCAGTACTTC. Translated, it gives CASSSNSGYEQYF. The gene calls are TRBV11-3 and TRBJ2-7; unclear D gene. Trimming took off 4 bases at V and 3 bases at J, with 10 bases between the two ends. The CDR3 covers 13 residues. The germline V gene encodes CDR1 SGHNT and CDR2 YENEEA.

This clonotype has a handful of counts. The chain couples TRBV5-6 to TRBJ2-7; no reliable D call. Germline values: CDR1 SGHDT, CDR2 YYEEEE. V shed 5 bases and J shed 2 bases, with 14 bases lying between them. The CDR3 has 14 amino acids. The CDR3: CASRLRTAPYEQYV. CDR3 DNA sequence: TGTGCCAGCAGGTTGAGAACAGCACCCTACGAGCAGTACGTC.

This clonotype occurred a few times. The chain has TRBV7-9 and TRBJ2-1; TRBD1 is a possible D gene (7 bases). Germline CDR1 is SEHNR and CDR2 is FQNEAQ (reference sequence). This CDR3 region has 11 residues. V was shortened by 8 bases and J by 8 bases, with 10 bases between the two germline ends. The CDR3 DNA reads as TGTGCCAGCGGCAGGGGGGATGAGCAGTTCTTC. Protein sequence: CASGRGDEQFF.